This T cell receptor beta chain was retrieved from a study of CD8+ T cells in alopecia areata. CDR3 length: 12 amino acids. Germline V gene sequence: CDR1 KGHSH, CDR2 LQKENI. Trimming shortened V by 6 bases and J by 7 bases, and 12 bases separated the two germline ends. Extraction and reverse transcription of RNA yielded cDNA as the sequencing template. Using immunoSEQ multiplex PCR, the repertoire was profiled, and TCRdb retains in-frame clones only, with some absent. The table records about 120,000 clones, 50% to 55% of them present only once. The treatment denotes: oral pan-JAK inhibitor, 5-10 mg twice daily.

The sequencing here drew on CD4+ T cells sorted from blood, taken at week 4, from a patient treated with tofacitinib. This TCR was recovered from a human donor with alopecia areata. The chain joins TRBV18 to TRBJ1-1; D is undetermined. In DNA form, the CDR3 reads TGTGCCAGCTCTCTAGAGTTGGGTGAAGCTTTCTTT. Translation gives CASSLELGEAFF. Based on the CDR3 plus reference TRBV18 and TRBJ1-1, the full variable domain is NAGVMQNPRHLVRRRGQEARLRCSPMKGHSHVYWYRQLPEEGLKFMVYLQKENIIDESGMPKERFSAEFPKEGPSILRIQQVVRGDSAAYFCASSLELGEAFFGQGTRLTVV.